This T cell receptor beta chain was captured by sequencing in a study of vaccination and CD4 T cells after COVID-19. Comment on this clonotype: Antigen: not known.

Treatment of the sample: approximately 10-day PBMC culture with coronavirus spike peptide pools or control peptides (ViraFEST assay). At the Johns Hopkins FTIC core, DNA taken from cultured CD4+ T cells was sequenced by way of the Oncomine TCR Beta short-read assay. Each CDR3 protein is one row after TCRdb ran MiXCR on the PCR reads. Of approximately 24,000 distinct CDR3 sequences listed, about 41% are singletons. The sample taken for sequencing was CD4+ T cells from blood, cultured in vitro. This TCR was sampled from a human donor who had recovered from COVID-19.

The CDR3 reads CSVRRGHTAPQETQYF. As DNA, the CDR3 is TGCAGCGTTAGGAGGGGGCACACGGCCCCACAAGAGACCCAGTACTTC. This chain uses TRBV29-1 with TRBJ2-5; D might be TRBD1 (7 bases). Trimming left V 5 bases short and J 2 bases short, with 21 bases between. Per germline, CDR1 SQVTM and CDR2 ANQGSEA. The CDR3 is made up of 16 amino acids.